This T cell receptor (beta chain) comes out of a study of STAT5B mutations in CD4+ large granular lymphocyte leukemia. The survey-level immunoSEQ assay was used. TCRdb's table, derived via immunoSEQ multiplex PCR, lists solely in-frame clones and lacks some. Of about 26,000 clones listed, 80% to 85% are singletons. V lost 3 bases to trimming and J lost 2 bases, with 2 bases between them. This CDR3 comprises 12 residues. Germline V CDR1 and CDR2: LNHNV, YYDKDF (reference sequence). Control samples were healthy donors' buffy coats. The receptor was isolated from a human donor in good health. The chain links TRBV15 to TRBJ1-5; no definite D call. The sequencing sample was made of CD4+ T cells from blood buffy coats. CDR3 DNA: TGTGCCACCAGCAGGGGCAATCAGCCCCAGCATTTT. Translation: CATSRGNQPQHF. The variable domain in full, completed from reference TRBV15 and TRBJ1-5, reads DAMVIQNPRYQVTQFGKPVTLSCSQTLNHNVMYWYQQKSSQAPKLLFHYYDKDFNNEADTPDNFQSRRPNTSFCFLDIRSPGLGDTAMYLCATSRGNQPQHFGDGTRLSIL.